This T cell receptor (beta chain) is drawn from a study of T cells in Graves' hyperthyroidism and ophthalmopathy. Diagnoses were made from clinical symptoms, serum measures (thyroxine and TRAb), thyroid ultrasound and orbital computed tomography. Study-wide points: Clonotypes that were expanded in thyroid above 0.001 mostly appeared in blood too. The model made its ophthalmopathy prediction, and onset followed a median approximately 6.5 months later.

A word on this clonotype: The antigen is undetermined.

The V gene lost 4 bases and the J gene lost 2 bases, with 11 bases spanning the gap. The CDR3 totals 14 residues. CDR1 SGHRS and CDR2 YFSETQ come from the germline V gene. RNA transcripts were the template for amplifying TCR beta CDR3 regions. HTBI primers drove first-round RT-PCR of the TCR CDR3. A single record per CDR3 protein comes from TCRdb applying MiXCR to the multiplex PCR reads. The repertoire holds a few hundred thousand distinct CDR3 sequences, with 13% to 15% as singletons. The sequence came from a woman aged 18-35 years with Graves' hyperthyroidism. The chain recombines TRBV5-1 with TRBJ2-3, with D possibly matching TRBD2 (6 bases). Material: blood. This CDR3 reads CASSGRLLTDTQYF. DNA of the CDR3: TGCGCCAGCAGCGGGAGGCTTCTCACAGATACGCAGTATTTT.